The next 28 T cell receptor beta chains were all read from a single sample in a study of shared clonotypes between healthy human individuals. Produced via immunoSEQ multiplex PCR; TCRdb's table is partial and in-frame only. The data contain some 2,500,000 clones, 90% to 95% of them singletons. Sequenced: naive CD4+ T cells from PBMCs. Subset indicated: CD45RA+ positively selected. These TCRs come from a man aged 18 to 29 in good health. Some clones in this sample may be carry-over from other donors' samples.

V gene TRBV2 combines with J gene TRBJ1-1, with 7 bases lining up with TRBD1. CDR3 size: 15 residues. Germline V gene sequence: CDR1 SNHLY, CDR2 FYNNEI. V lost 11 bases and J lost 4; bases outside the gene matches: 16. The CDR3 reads CARRGQRGSSTEAFF. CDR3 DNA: TGTGCCCGCCGGGGACAGAGGGGATCCAGCACTGAAGCTTTCTTT.

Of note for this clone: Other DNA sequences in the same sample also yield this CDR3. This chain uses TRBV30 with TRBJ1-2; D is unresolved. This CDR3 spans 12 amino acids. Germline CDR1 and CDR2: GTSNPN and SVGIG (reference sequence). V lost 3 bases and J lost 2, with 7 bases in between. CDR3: CAWSAGNYGYTF. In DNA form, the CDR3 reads TGTGCCTGGAGCGCCGGGAACTATGGCTACACCTTC.

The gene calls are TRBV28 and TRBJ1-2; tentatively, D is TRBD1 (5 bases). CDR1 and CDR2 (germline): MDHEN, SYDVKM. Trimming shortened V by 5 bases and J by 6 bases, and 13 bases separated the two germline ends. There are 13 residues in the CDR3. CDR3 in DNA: TGTGCCAGCAGTCCCGCCGGGGGGAATGGCTACACCTTC. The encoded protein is CASSPAGGNGYTF.

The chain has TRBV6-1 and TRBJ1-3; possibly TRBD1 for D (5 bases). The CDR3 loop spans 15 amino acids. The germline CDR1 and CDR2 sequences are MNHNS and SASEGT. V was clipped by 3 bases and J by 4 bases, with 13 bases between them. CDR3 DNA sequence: TGTGCCAGCAGTGATCTGGGGACGATGGGAAACACCATATATTTT. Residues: CASSDLGTMGNTIYF.

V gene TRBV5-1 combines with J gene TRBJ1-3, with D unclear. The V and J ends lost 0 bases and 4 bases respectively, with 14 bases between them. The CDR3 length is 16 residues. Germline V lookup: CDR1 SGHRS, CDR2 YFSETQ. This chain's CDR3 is CASSLAPMEDGNTIYF. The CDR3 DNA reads TGCGCCAGCAGCTTGGCGCCAATGGAGGACGGAAACACCATATATTTT.

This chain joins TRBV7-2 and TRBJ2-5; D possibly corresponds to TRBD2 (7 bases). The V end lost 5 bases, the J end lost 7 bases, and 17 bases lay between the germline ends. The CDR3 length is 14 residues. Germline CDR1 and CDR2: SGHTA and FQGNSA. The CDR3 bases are TGTGCCAGCAGCCCTAGCCGGGGGGCATGGACCCAGTACTTC. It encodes CASSPSRGAWTQYF.

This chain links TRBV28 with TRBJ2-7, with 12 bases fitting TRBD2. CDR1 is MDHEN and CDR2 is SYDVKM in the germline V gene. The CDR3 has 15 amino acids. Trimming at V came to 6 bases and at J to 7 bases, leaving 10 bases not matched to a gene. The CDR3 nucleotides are TGTGCCAGCAGCCGATGGACTAGCGGGGCGTATGAGCAGTACTTC. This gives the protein CASSRWTSGAYEQYF.

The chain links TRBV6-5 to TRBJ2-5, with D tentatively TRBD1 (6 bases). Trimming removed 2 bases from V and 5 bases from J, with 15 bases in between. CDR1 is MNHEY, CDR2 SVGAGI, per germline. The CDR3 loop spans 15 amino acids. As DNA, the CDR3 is TGTGCCAGCAGTTACGGGGGCCCATCAAGTGAGACCCAGTACTTC. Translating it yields CASSYGGPSSETQYF.

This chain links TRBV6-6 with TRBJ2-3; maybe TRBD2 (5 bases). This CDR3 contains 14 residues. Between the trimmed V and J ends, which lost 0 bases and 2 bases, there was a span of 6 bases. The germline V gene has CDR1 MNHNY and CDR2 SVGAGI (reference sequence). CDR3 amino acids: CASSYSDFTDTQYF. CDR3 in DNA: TGTGCCAGCAGTTACTCGGACTTCACAGATACGCAGTATTTT.

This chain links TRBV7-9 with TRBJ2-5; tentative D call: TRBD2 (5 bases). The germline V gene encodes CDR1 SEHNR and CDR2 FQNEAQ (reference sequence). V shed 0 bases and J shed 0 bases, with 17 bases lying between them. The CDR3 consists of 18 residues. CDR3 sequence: CASSLAWESGAYQETQYF. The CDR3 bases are TGTGCCAGCAGCTTAGCATGGGAGAGCGGTGCGTACCAAGAGACCCAGTACTTC.

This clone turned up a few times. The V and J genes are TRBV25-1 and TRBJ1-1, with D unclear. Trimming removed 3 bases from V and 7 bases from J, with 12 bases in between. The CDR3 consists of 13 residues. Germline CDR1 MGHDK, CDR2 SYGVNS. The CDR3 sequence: CASSDTSMGEAFF. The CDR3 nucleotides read TGTGCCAGCAGTGACACCTCAATGGGTGAAGCTTTCTTT.

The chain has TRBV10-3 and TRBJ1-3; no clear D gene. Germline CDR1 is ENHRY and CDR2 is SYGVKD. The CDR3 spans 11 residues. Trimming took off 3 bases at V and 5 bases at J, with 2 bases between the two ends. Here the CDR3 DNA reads TGTGCCATCAGTGAACGAAACACCATATATTTT. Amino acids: CAISERNTIYF.

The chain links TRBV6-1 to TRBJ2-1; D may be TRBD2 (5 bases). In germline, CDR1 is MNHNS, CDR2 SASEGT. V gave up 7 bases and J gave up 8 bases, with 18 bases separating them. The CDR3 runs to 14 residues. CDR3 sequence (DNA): TGTGCCAGCACCCTGGACTCCCCTGGGCATGAGCAGTTCTTC. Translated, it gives CASTLDSPGHEQFF.

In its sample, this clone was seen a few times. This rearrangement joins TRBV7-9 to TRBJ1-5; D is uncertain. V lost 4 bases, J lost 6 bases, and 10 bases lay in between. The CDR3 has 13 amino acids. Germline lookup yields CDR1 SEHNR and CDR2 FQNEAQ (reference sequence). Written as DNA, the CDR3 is TGTGCCAGCAGCTACGATCCTAGTCAGCCCCAGCATTTT. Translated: CASSYDPSQPQHF. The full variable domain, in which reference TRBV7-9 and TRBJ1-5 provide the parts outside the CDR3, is DTGVSQNPRHKITKRGQNVTFRCDPISEHNRLYWYRQTLGQGPEFLTYFQNEAQLEKSRLLSDRFSAERPKGSFSTLEIQRTEQGDSAMYLCASSYDPSQPQHFGDGTRLSIL.

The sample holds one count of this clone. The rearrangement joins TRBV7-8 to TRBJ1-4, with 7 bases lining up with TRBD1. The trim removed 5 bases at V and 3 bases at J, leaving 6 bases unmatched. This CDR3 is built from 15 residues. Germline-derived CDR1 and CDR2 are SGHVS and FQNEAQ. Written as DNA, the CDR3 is TGTGCCAGCAGCCCCCGACAGGGTTCTAATGAAAAACTGTTTTTT. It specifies CASSPRQGSNEKLFF.

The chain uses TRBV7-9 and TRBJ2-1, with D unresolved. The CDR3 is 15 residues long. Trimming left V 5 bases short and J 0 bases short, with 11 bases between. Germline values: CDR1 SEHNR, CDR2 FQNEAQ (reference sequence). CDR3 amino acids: CASSVSRSSYNEQFF. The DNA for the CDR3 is TGTGCCAGCAGCGTGAGCAGGAGCTCCTACAATGAGCAGTTCTTC.

The CDR3 sequence: CASGLHIPGTGRRSGRDEQFF. The CDR3 DNA follows: TGTGCTAGTGGTTTACATATCCCCGGGACAGGGAGACGTAGCGGGAGGGATGAGCAGTTCTTC. The chain links TRBV12-5 to TRBJ2-1; TRBD2 matches at 11 bases. Germline lookup yields CDR1 LGHNT and CDR2 FRNRAP. The CDR3 runs 21 residues. The trim removed 3 bases at V and 8 bases at J, leaving 24 bases unmatched.

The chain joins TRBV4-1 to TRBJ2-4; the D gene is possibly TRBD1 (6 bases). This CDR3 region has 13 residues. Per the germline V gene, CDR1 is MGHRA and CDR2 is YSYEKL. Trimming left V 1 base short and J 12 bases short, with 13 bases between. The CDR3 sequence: CASSQGRGKSQYF. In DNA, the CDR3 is TGCGCCAGCAGCCAAGGAAGGGGGAAATCTCAGTACTTC.

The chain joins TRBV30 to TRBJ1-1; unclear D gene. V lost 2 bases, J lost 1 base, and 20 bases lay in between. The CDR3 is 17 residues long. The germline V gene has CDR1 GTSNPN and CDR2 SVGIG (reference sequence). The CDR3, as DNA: TGTGCCTGGAGTTCTCGGTTGCGTGGGCCGACGAACACTGAAGCTTTCTTT. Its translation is CAWSSRLRGPTNTEAFF.

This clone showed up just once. The CDR3: CASSYSILNTEAFF. The DNA for the CDR3 is TGTGCCAGCAGTTACTCGATCTTGAACACTGAAGCTTTCTTT. V usage is TRBV6-5 and J usage is TRBJ1-1; D not resolved. The CDR3 is made up of 14 amino acids. Germline values: CDR1 MNHEY, CDR2 SVGAGI. V lost 0 bases and J 0 bases, leaving 5 bases between the germline ends.

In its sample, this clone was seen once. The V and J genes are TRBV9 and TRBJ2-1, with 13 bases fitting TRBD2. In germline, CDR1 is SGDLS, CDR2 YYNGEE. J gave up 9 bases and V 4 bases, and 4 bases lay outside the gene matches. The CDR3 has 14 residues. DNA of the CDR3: TGTGCCAGCAGCACAGGACTAGCGGGAGCTGAGCAGTTCTTC. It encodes CASSTGLAGAEQFF.

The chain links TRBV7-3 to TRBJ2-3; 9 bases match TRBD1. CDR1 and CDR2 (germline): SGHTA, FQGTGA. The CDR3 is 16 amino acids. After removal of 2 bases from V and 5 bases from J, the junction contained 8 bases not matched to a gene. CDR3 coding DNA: TGTGCCAGCAGCTTACTAGGGGACAGGGTTGGAGATACGCAGTATTTT. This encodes CASSLLGDRVGDTQYF. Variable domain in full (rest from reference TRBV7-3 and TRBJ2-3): GAGVSQTPSNKVTEKGKYVELRCDPISGHTALYWYRQSLGQGPEFLIYFQGTGAADDSGLPNDRFFAVRPEGSVSTLKIQRTERGDSAVYLCASSLLGDRVGDTQYFGPGTRLTVL.

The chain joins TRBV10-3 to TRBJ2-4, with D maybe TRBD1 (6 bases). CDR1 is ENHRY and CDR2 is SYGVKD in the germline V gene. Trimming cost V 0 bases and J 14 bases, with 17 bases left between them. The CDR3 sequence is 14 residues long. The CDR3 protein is CAISESLGQGTKYF. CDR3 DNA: TGTGCCATCAGTGAGTCTCTAGGGCAGGGGACAAAGTACTTC.

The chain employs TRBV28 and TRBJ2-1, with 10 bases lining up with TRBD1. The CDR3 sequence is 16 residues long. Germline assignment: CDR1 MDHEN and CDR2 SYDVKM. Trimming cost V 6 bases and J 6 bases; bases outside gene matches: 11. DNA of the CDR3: TGTGCCAGCAGGGGACAGGGGCGGTCGGGGGGCAATGAGCAGTTCTTC. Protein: CASRGQGRSGGNEQFF.

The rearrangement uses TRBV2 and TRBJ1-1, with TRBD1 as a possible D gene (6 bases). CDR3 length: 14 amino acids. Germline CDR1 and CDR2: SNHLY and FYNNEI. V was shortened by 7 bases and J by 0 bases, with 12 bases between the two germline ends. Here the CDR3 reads CASMDRPMNTEAFF. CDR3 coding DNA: TGTGCCAGCATGGACAGACCCATGAACACTGAAGCTTTCTTT.

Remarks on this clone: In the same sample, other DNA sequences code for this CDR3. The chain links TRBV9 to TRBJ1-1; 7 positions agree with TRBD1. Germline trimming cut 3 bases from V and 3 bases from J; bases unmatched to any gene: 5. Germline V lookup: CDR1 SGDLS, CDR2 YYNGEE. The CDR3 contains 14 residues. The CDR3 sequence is CASSESTGYTEAFF. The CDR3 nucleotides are TGTGCCAGCAGCGAATCGACAGGGTACACTGAAGCTTTCTTT.

This CDR3 reads CASSFRGAGELFF. CDR3 DNA: TGTGCCAGCAGTTTCCGAGGGGCCGGGGAGCTGTTTTTT. The chain employs TRBV6-5 and TRBJ2-2; D may match TRBD1 or TRBD2 (5 bases each). Trimming shortened V by 4 bases and J by 6 bases, and 9 bases separated the two germline ends. Germline V gene lookup returns CDR1 MNHEY and CDR2 SVGAGI. CDR3 length: 13 residues.

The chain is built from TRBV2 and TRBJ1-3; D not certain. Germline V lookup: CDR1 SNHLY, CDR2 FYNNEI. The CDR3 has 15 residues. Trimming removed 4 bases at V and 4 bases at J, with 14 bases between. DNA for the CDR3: TGTGCCAGCAGTGTTCTCGGCGCGAGGGGAAACACCATATATTTT. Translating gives CASSVLGARGNTIYF.